The rows below give T cell receptor beta chains drawn from one sample of a study of OX40 agonist ivuxolimab in advanced cancers. Sequencing was performed with immunoSEQ multiplex PCR; in TCRdb, only in-frame clones are kept and a portion is missing. Among 35,000 to 40,000 clones, 82% were seen once, and the ten largest hold about 8%. Sequencing was performed on CD4+ or CD8+ T cells sorted from blood, taken in a trial of the OX40 agonist ivuxolimab. All receptors come from an adult with an advanced solid tumor such as melanoma, head and neck, liver or kidney cancer. The CDR3 runs from the conserved cysteine through the conserved F or W. The D gene is left open where the match is weak. Clone size is shown for a subset of rows, as once, few, many or a class of expanded clone.

cdr3_nt	cdr3_aa	clone_size	j_call	v_call	d_call
TGTGCCAGCTCCTCCGGGGGAGGATTCAGCAATGAGCAGTTCTTC	CASSSGGGFSNEQFF	NA	TRBJ2-1	TRBV7-2	NA
TGTGCCAGCAGCCGAACCTCAGGCTCCGGGGAGCTGTTTTTT	CASSRTSGSGELFF	NA	TRBJ2-2	TRBV11-3	NA
TGTGCCAGTAGTTCCACTAGCCAATACATCTACGAGCAGTACTTC	CASSSTSQYIYEQYF	NA	TRBJ2-7	TRBV19	NA
TGCAGCGTCCGACACCCGACTGCTCAAGAGACCCAGTACTTC	CSVRHPTAQETQYF	once	TRBJ2-5	TRBV29-1	NA
TGCGCCAGCAGCCACCACCGGGACCCATCCTACGAGCAGTACTTC	CASSHHRDPSYEQYF	NA	TRBJ2-7	TRBV4-3	NA
TGTGCCAGCAGCTACTCTAGGCTAACAGGTACGCACGAGCAGTACTTC	CASSYSRLTGTHEQYF	NA	TRBJ2-7	TRBV6-6	NA
TGTGCCAGCAGCTCAATTTATCAGGAGAATGAGCAGTTCTTC	CASSSIYQENEQFF	once	TRBJ2-1	TRBV5-6	NA
TGTGCCAGCAGCCCCGGACTGTTCTCTGGAAACACCATATATTTT	CASSPGLFSGNTIYF	NA	TRBJ1-3	TRBV7-9	NA
TGTGCCAGCAGCGTAGATGGGACTAGGTACAATGAGCAGTTCTTC	CASSVDGTRYNEQFF	NA	TRBJ2-1	TRBV9	TRBD2
TGCGCCAGCAGCCAAGACAAAGCCAAAAACATTCAGTACTTC	CASSQDKAKNIQYF	few	TRBJ2-4	TRBV4-1	NA
TGTGCCAGCAGTCCGCCCCGGGACAGGGGTTTCTACGAGCAGTACTTC	CASSPPRDRGFYEQYF	NA	TRBJ2-7	TRBV5-6	TRBD1
TGTGCCACACCAGGGGGCGCCCACGAGCAGTACTTC	CATPGGAHEQYF	NA	TRBJ2-7	TRBV19	TRBD1
TGTGCCAGCAGCGACAGGGCATTCACCGGGGAGCTGTTTTTT	CASSDRAFTGELFF	NA	TRBJ2-2	TRBV5-5	TRBD1
TGTGCCAGCAGTTCCTCTTGGACGGGAGTGGATGAGCAGTTCTTC	CASSSSWTGVDEQFF	NA	TRBJ2-1	TRBV6-5	NA
TGTGCCAGTAGTATTTGGCTAGCGGGATACACAGATACGCAGTATTTT	CASSIWLAGYTDTQYF	NA	TRBJ2-3	TRBV19	TRBD2
TGTGCCAGCAGCAGCGAGGGGGGAAATGACTATGGCTACACCTTC	CASSSEGGNDYGYTF	NA	TRBJ1-2	TRBV4-2	NA
TGTGCCAGCAGTCCACAGAATAGCAATCAGCCCCAGCATTTT	CASSPQNSNQPQHF	NA	TRBJ1-5	TRBV27	NA
TGTGCCAGCAGCCCCTGGGACAGGGGTATAGGCTACGAGCAGTACTTC	CASSPWDRGIGYEQYF	NA	TRBJ2-7	TRBV7-2	TRBD1
TGCGCCAGCAGCTCCCAGACGGGGAACACTGAAGCTTTCTTT	CASSSQTGNTEAFF	once	TRBJ1-1	TRBV5-1	NA
TGTGCCAGCTCACAACAGGGGATGAACACTGAAGCTTTCTTT	CASSQQGMNTEAFF	NA	TRBJ1-1	TRBV18	TRBD1
TGTGCCACCAGAGATACGGCAGGGCGCACAGATACGCAGTATTTT	CATRDTAGRTDTQYF	NA	TRBJ2-3	TRBV15	NA
TGTGCCAGCAGCTTAGTGGGGGGCCTCGGGGAGCTGTTTTTT	CASSLVGGLGELFF	NA	TRBJ2-2	TRBV7-9	NA
TGTGCCAGCAGCTTAGGTACTAGCGTGTTTTACAATGAGCAGTTCTTC	CASSLGTSVFYNEQFF	NA	TRBJ2-1	TRBV7-6	TRBD2
TGTGCCAGCAGGACGGACATTTACACCGGGGAGCTGTTTTTT	CASRTDIYTGELFF	NA	TRBJ2-2	TRBV2	NA
TGTGCCAGCAGCTTAGGCCTCGGGAAACTGTTTTTT	CASSLGLGKLFF	NA	TRBJ1-4	TRBV13	NA
TGCGCCAGCAGCCAAGATCTATCAGGGACAAGAGACTACGAGCAGTACTTC	CASSQDLSGTRDYEQYF	NA	TRBJ2-7	TRBV4-3	NA
TGTGCCAGCAGTTACCCAGGGGCCACTGAAGCTTTCTTT	CASSYPGATEAFF	once	TRBJ1-1	TRBV6-5	NA
TGTGCCAGCAGTCCAAGCGTGGGAGTTCAGGGTGAGGATACGCAGTATTTT	CASSPSVGVQGEDTQYF	few	TRBJ2-3	TRBV11-2	NA
TGTGCCAGCAGCTTACAGGGGCTTACCTACGAGCAGTACTTC	CASSLQGLTYEQYF	NA	TRBJ2-7	TRBV7-9	NA
TGTGCCAGCAGTGAAGCCGGCTATGAAGCTTTCTTT	CASSEAGYEAFF	few	TRBJ1-1	TRBV2	NA
TGTGCCAGCAGCTCAGGACGTAATGAAAAACTGTTTTTT	CASSSGRNEKLFF	NA	TRBJ1-4	TRBV7-9	NA